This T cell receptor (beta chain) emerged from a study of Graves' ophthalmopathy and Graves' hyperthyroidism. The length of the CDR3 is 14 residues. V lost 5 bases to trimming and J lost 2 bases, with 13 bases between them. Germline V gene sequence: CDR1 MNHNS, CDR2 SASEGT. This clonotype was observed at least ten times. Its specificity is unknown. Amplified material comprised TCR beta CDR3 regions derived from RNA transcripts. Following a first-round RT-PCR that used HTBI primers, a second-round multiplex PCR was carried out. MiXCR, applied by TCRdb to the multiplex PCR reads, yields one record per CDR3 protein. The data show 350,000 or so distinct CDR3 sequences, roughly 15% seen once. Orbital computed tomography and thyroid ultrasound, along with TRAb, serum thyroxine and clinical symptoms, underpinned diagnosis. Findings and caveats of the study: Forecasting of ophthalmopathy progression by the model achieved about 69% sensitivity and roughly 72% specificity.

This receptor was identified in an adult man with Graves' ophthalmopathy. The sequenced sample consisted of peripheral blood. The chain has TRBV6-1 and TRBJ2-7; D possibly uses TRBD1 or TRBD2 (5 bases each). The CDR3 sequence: CASSKGRLTYEQYF. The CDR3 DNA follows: TGTGCCAGCAGTAAGGGACGCCTTACCTACGAGCAGTACTTC.